Sequencing of this T cell receptor (beta chain) was carried out in a study of blood T cell repertoires in COVID-19. The wider study: The origin of the acute and convalescent COVID-19 samples was the United States, Italy and Spain. Sources were T cells, B-cell-depleted T cells, or PBMCs; the material itself was cDNA or gDNA.

Per the original methods: Nucleated cell number was recorded as an estimate derived from reference gene primer amplification. Sequenced by immunoSEQ multiplex PCR; TCRdb stores in-frame clones only, minus some. D and trimming come from the DNA, and the V and J calls and clone size come from that table. The data contain over 35,000 clones, more than 75% of them singletons. The V and J ends lost 7 bases and 1 base, in that order; junction bases with no gene match: 20. This CDR3 is 19 amino acids long. The germline gives CDR1 SGHTA, CDR2 FQGNSA. The sequenced sample was peripheral blood. V gene TRBV7-2 combines with J gene TRBJ2-3; 7 nucleotides line up with TRBD1. This clonotype originated in a man in his 70s with active COVID-19. CDR3: CASTRLRRVTGIGTDTQYF. DNA for the CDR3: TGTGCCAGCACCCGCCTGCGGCGAGTGACAGGGATCGGCACAGATACGCAGTATTTT.